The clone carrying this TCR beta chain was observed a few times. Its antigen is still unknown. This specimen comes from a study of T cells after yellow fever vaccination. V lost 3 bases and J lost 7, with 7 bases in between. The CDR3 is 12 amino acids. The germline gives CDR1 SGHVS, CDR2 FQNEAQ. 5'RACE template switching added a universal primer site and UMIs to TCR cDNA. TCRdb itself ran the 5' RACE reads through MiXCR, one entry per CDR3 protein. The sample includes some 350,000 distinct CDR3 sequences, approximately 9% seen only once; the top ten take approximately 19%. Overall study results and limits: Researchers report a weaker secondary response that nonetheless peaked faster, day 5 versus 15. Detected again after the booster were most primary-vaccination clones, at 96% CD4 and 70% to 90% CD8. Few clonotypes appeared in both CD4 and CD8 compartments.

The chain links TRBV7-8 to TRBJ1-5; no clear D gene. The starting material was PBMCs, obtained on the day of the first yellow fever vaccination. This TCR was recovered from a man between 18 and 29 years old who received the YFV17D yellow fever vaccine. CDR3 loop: CASSFPRQPQHF. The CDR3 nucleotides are TGTGCCAGCAGCTTCCCCAGGCAGCCCCAGCATTTT.